This T cell receptor (beta chain) was recovered during a study of beta chain features in type 1 diabetes (dated by TCRdb to the late 2010s). For the wider study: No differences in mean age, gender distribution, total cell number or subset yield were found between patients and healthy donors. Regulatory and stem cell-like memory subsets were obtained from only 8 patients and roughly 8 healthy donors, while naive and central memory subsets were obtained from all 30 or so donors. Across all samples, about 110 million sorted cells were examined, and cell number per subset correlated strongly with RNA yield. In the study, recently diagnosed type 1 diabetes patients and matched healthy donors were compared on the TCRB repertoires of their sorted circulating CD4+ T cell subsets.

At least ten counts were recorded for this clone. Its specific antigen is unknown. Base qualities were left out, and no much larger clone turns up one base away. The full study reports these points: Because cDNA was sequenced instead of genomic DNA, activated cells with high expression could be over-represented, although the groups did not differ in activation or CD3 levels. Fewer insertions and more nucleotide deletions at VDJ recombination sites were observed in patients with type 1 diabetes, implying thymic rearrangement abnormalities. Naive, central memory and regulatory TCRB repertoires appeared to be more alike among patients than among healthy donors. PCR may preferentially amplify shorter templates, but because patient and control samples were amplified and corrected together, any resulting skew would affect both groups equally. Because the HLA sub-analyses included only small numbers of individuals, any influence of HLA type on TCRB rearrangement was left unresolved. A moderate but significant shortening of TCRB CDR3 length was observed in type 1 diabetes patients in all four CD4+ subsets.

Trimming removed 1 base from V and 5 bases from J, leaving 9 bases between the germline ends. Reading the germline V gene gives CDR1 SGHTA and CDR2 FQGNSA. The CDR3 runs 13 amino acids, cysteine and phenylalanine included. The retained sequence is limited to the CDR3, 39 bases, with the frame set at the first base. Each donor gave one peripheral blood draw, averaging around 0.11 L, which was collected into heparinised tubes. A BD FACSAria II was used to sort naive, central memory, regulatory and stem cell-like memory CD4+ T cells with a panel that included CD45RO, CCR7, CD25, CD127, CD95 and CD27. All sorted populations exceeded 95% purity. PBMCs were isolated right away by Lymphoprep density gradient centrifugation and were stained directly, without culture. Samples were stained and sorted in pairs, with one healthy donor and one patient per experiment, so that batch effects were minimized. All of the isolated RNA was reverse transcribed with the High Capacity cDNA Reverse Transcription Kit, so expressed TCRB transcripts were sequenced. Naive, central memory and regulatory T cell samples underwent deep immunoSEQ sequencing, averaging around 3.7 million total reads per sample. Sorted cells were lysed in RLT buffer, and RNA was extracted using DNase-treated RNeasy Micro or Mini kits according to cell number. Each cell subset was processed on its own to prevent cross-contamination, while patient and healthy donor samples were processed together. Using the immunoSEQ multiplex PCR, TCRB sequences were amplified from cDNA into 87-bp fragments spanning the CDR3 region. Sequencing of the amplicons was done on the Illumina HiSeq platform. The authors processed their data as follows. Synthetic template baselines were used to correct PCR bias computationally, reads within Hamming distance 2 were collapsed together, and singletons that could not be merged were discarded. By aligning reads against IMGT, V, D and J genes, CDR3 length, and insertions or deletions at six rearrangement sites were assigned. Within each subset, clonotype counts were normalized to the number of sorted cells before true diversity and Gini coefficients were calculated with the tcR R package. The overlap coefficient, calculated on TCRB nucleotide sequences, was used to quantify repertoire sharing. As stored in TCRdb, this immuneACCESS dataset retains in-frame rearrangements with V and J assigned. A fraction of the clones does not appear; measured against another copy, unresolved V genes explain less than half of the discrepancy, and the remainder lacks a known reason. D and trimming come from the DNA, and the V and J calls and clone size come from that table. The sample yields 150,000 to 200,000 clones; 7.5% to 10% were counted once. In total, the top ten clones hold 2% to 2.5% of the sample.

This TCR derives from a woman aged 18-29 years in good health. Here the chain combines TRBV7-2 and TRBJ2-7; a weak D assignment points to TRBD2 (7 bases agree). Sequences were obtained from central memory CD4+ T cells from blood. The CDR3: CASSLEGGHEQYF. The DNA sequence reads TGTGCCAGCAGCTTAGAGGGGGGGCACGAGCAGTACTTC.